This TCR beta chain was retrieved from a study of TIL therapy for anti-PD-1-resistant metastatic lung cancer. In the study overall: Four tumors were EGFR-mutant and two were ALK-rearranged.

Described time point: pre-treatment sample, taken before nivolumab and TIL therapy. Study-wide points: Patients were highly selected, enriched for treatment-naive, never-smoker and oncogene-addicted cases.

A remark on this clone: As yet, its antigen is unknown.

The libraries were made with immunoSEQ v3. Profiling relied on immunoSEQ multiplex PCR, and the TCRdb table lists in-frame clones only, not all of them. The sample includes about 50,000 clones, 70% to 85% of them seen just once. The sample was blood, taken at baseline. The clonotype was recovered from a woman between 25 and 80 years old with non-small cell lung cancer.

Here the CDR3 DNA reads TGTGCCAGCAGCCGCGGGGGGGCCTTCGAGACCCAGTACTTC. Encoded protein: CASSRGGAFETQYF. V and J are TRBV13 and TRBJ2-5; the match to TRBD2 covers 9 bases. Germline trimming cut 5 bases from V and 5 bases from J; bases unmatched to any gene: 6. CDR3 length equals 14 residues. CDR1 PRHDT and CDR2 FYEKMQ come from the germline V gene (reference sequence).